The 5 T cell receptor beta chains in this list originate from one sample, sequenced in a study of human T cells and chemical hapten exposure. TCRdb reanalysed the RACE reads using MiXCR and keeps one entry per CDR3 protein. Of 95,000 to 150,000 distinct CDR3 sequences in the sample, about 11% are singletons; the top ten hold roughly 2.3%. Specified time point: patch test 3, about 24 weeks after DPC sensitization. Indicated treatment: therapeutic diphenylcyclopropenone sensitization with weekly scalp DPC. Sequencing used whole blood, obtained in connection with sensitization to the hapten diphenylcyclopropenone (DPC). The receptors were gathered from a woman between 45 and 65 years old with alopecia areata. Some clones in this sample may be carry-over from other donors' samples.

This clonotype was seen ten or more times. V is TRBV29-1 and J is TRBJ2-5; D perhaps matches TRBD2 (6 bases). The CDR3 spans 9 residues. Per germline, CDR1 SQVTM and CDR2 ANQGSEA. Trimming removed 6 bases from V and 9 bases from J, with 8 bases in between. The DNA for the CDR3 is TGCAGCGTCCCGGGGGCCCAGTACTTC. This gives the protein CSVPGAQYF.

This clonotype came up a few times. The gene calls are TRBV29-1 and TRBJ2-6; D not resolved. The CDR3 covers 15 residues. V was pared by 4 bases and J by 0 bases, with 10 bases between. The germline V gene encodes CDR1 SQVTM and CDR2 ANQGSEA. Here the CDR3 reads CSVGGRLSGANVLTF. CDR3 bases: TGCAGCGTTGGAGGACGGCTCTCTGGGGCCAACGTCCTGACTTTC.

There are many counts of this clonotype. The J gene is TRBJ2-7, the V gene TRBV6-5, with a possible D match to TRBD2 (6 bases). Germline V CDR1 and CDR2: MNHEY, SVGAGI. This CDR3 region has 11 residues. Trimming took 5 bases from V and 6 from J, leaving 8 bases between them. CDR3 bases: TGTGCCAGCAGTGGAGGGAGCGAGCAGTACTTC. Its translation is CASSGGSEQYF.

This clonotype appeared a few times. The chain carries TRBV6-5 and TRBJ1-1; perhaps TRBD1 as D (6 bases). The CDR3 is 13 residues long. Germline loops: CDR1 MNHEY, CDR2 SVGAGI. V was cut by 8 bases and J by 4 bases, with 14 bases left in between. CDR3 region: CASFYEGGTEAFF. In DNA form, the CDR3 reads TGTGCCAGCTTTTACGAAGGGGGCACTGAAGCTTTCTTT.

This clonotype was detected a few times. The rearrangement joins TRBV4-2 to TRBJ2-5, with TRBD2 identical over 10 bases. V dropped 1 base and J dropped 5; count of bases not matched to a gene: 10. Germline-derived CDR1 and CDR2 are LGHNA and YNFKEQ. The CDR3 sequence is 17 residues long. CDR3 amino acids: CASSQVSSGGAGETQYF. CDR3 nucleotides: TGTGCCAGCAGCCAAGTATCCAGCGGGGGGGCCGGTGAGACCCAGTACTTC.